This T cell receptor beta chain was retrieved from a study of T cell responses to AZD1222 COVID-19 vaccine. Points from the study as a whole: Two AZD1222 doses significantly raised spike-specific TCR breadth and depth over controls. Nearly half of the spike-specific TCRs reportedly recognize variant regions that carry no mutations. Repertoires were obtained only post-peak T cell response.

Second-dose timings of about 4 or about 12 weeks were pooled. With regard to this clone: Its cognate antigen is unknown.

Libraries were prepared by immunoSEQ multiplex PCR; TCRdb keeps only in-frame clonotypes and omits some of them. The table lists about 110,000 clones, roughly 92% of them singletons. This clonotype was sampled from an adult who received the AZD1222 COVID-19 vaccine. The starting material was peripheral blood, obtained 28 days after the second AZD1222 dose.

As DNA, the CDR3 is TGCGCCAGCAGTCAAGATAAATATAATTCACCCCTCCACTTT. Its translation: CASSQDKYNSPLHF. This sequence joins TRBV23-1 and TRBJ1-6; D is ambiguous. TRBV23-1 is treated as an ORF (open reading frame) with a function not yet certain. V was shortened by 2 bases and J by 4 bases, with 6 bases between the two germline ends. There are 14 residues in the CDR3.